The 11 T cell receptor beta chains presented below share a single source sample, sequenced in a study of T cell responses to AZD1222 COVID-19 vaccine. Sequencing used immunoSEQ multiplex PCR; TCRdb keeps in-frame clones, though not all of them. This table holds almost 70,000 clones, 83% found once. Material: peripheral blood, obtained 28 days after the second AZD1222 dose. The receptors stem from an adult who received the AZD1222 COVID-19 vaccine.

This chain links TRBV10-3 with TRBJ2-5; D gene ambiguous. In germline, CDR1 is ENHRY, CDR2 SYGVKD. The ends were cut back, 5 bases at V and 2 bases at J, with 3 bases in the middle. The CDR3 runs to 11 residues. CDR3 DNA: TGTGCCATCAGTATTCAAGAGACCCAGTACTTC. Its protein product is CAISIQETQYF.

The chain links TRBV29-1 to TRBJ2-5; D not resolved. Germline V gives CDR1 SQVTM, CDR2 ANQGSEA. V lost 6 bases and J lost 5, with 13 bases in between. This CDR3 has 12 amino acids. For the CDR3, the DNA is TGCAGCGTGGAGACCAGGCGCGAGACCCAGTACTTC. Residues: CSVETRRETQYF.

This clone appeared a few times. The rearrangement uses TRBV7-9 and TRBJ2-3; a possible D gene is TRBD1 (5 bases). CDR1 is SEHNR and CDR2 is FQNEAQ in the germline V gene (reference sequence). The CDR3 contains 15 residues. Trimming removed 4 bases at V and 5 bases at J, with 16 bases between. The CDR3 DNA reads TGTGCCAGCAGCTCCAGGGTCATGATAAGAGATACGCAGTATTTT. It is translated as CASSSRVMIRDTQYF.

The J gene is TRBJ1-2, the V gene TRBV19, with 7 nucleotides matching TRBD1. Germline V CDR1 and CDR2: LNHDA, SQIVND (reference sequence). CDR3 size: 15 residues. After removal of 11 bases from V and 0 bases from J, the junction contained 12 bases not matched to a gene. CDR3 sequence (DNA): TGTGCCGCAAAATCCCGGGACAGAGCTAACTATGGCTACACCTTC. It translates to CAAKSRDRANYGYTF.

To note about this clone: Other DNA variants within this sample encode the same CDR3. V and J are TRBV3-1 (or the pseudogene TRBV3-2) and TRBJ2-2; D not certain. The V gene's germline CDR1 is LGHDT and CDR2 YNNKEL (reference sequence). V was trimmed by 3 bases and J by 6 bases, leaving 8 bases between them. CDR3 length: 13 residues. CDR3 region: CASSQGSAGELFF. CDR3 sequence (DNA): TGTGCCAGCAGCCAGGGGTCCGCCGGGGAGCTGTTTTTT.

For this clone: Other DNA sequences from this sample encode an identical CDR3 as well. The J gene is TRBJ2-2, the V gene TRBV19; D uncertain. This CDR3 comprises 13 residues. Germline CDR1 and CDR2: LNHDA and SQIVND (reference sequence). The V gene lost 3 bases and the J gene lost 5 bases, with 7 bases spanning the gap. The CDR3 loop is CASSIKGTGELFF. DNA of the CDR3: TGTGCCAGTAGTATTAAAGGGACCGGGGAGCTGTTTTTT.

This clone was recorded only once. This chain connects TRBV3-1 (or the pseudogene TRBV3-2) to TRBJ1-2, with D maybe TRBD1 (6 bases). CDR1 and CDR2 from the germline V gene are LGHDT and YNNKEL (reference sequence). The CDR3 has 12 residues. The V and J ends lost 1 base and 10 bases respectively, with 10 bases between them. CDR3 in DNA: TGTGCCAGCAGCCAAGCAGGGGTTGACTACACCTTC. As protein: CASSQAGVDYTF.

The chain recombines TRBV2 with TRBJ1-4, with D possibly matching TRBD1 (5 bases). V was clipped by 5 bases and J by 8 bases, with 9 bases between them. CDR3 length: 12 amino acids. Per the germline V gene, CDR1 is SNHLY and CDR2 is FYNNEI. CDR3 loop: CASSTQEEKLFF. The CDR3 DNA reads TGTGCCAGCAGTACACAGGAGGAAAAACTGTTTTTT.

The rearrangement links TRBV27 to TRBJ1-4; 10 bases match TRBD1. The CDR3 runs 14 residues. Unmatched junction bases numbered 5, after V lost 6 bases and J lost 7 bases. In germline, CDR1 is MNHEY, CDR2 SMNVEV (reference sequence). The chain's CDR3 is CASRTGTGVEKLFF. The CDR3, as DNA: TGTGCCAGCAGGACCGGGACAGGGGTTGAAAAACTGTTTTTT.

The chain is built from TRBV5-1 and TRBJ2-7, with D tentatively TRBD1 (6 bases). V lost 5 bases and J 0 bases, leaving 9 bases between the germline ends. This CDR3 has 13 amino acids. Germline CDR1 and CDR2: SGHRS and YFSETQ. CDR3 DNA: TGCGCCAGCAGTCAGGGGAGCTCCTACGAGCAGTACTTC. Translated, it gives CASSQGSSYEQYF. The full variable domain, with the rest looked up from reference TRBV5-1 and TRBJ2-7, is KAGVTQTPRYLIKTRGQQVTLSCSPISGHRSVSWYQQTPGQGLQFLFEYFSETQRNKGNFPGRFSGRQFSNSRSEMNVSTLELGDSALYLCASSQGSSYEQYFGPGTRLTVT.

The chain recombines TRBV5-1 with TRBJ2-7; a weak D match, TRBD2 (7 bases). This CDR3 spans 14 amino acids. V was clipped by 5 bases and J by 6 bases, with 18 bases between them. The germline CDR1 and CDR2 sequences are SGHRS and YFSETQ. The DNA for the CDR3 is TGCGCCAGCAGGGTAACAGGGAGGGGTGGCGAGCAGTACTTC. Its translation is CASRVTGRGGEQYF.